The rows below give T cell receptor beta chains drawn from one sample of a study of blood T cell repertoires in COVID-19. Produced via immunoSEQ multiplex PCR; TCRdb's table is partial and in-frame only. Among about 300,000 clones listed, around 84% were seen once. Input material: PBMCs or T cells enriched from blood (not recorded which). The receptors originated from a man in his thirties or forties who had recovered from COVID-19. CDR3s include the opening cysteine and the closing phenylalanine or tryptophan. Each record gives: D gene, V gene, J gene, clone size, CDR3 protein, CDR3 DNA. A D gene is named only where the DNA matches it firmly. Expanded clones are given a class, and other clones once, few, many or no size at all.

TRBD1,TRBV6-5,TRBJ1-2,-,CASTRGHGNYGYTF,TGTGCCAGCACTAGGGGGCATGGAAACTATGGCTACACCTTC
TRBD1,TRBV23-1,TRBJ2-4,many,CASNYSMGGQEIIVLAKNIQYF,TGCGCCAGCAACTACTCTATGGGGGGACAGGAGATAATCGTGCTAGCCAAAAACATTCAGTACTTC
TRBD1,TRBV2,TRBJ1-3,-,CASSAQGGNTIYF,TGTGCCAGCAGTGCACAGGGGGGAAACACCATATATTTT
TRBD1,TRBV3-1/TRBV3-2,TRBJ2-7,-,CASSSSGTGYVTYEQYF,TGTGCCAGCAGCAGTTCCGGGACAGGGTATGTAACCTACGAGCAGTACTTC
-,TRBV5-6,TRBJ2-1,-,CASSLNRPRNEQFF,TGTGCCAGCAGCTTGAATCGTCCGAGGAATGAGCAGTTCTTC
TRBD1,TRBV7-2,TRBJ1-2,-,CASRGDRGLAYGYTF,TGTGCCAGCAGGGGGGACAGGGGTTTAGCCTATGGCTACACCTTC
-,TRBV30,TRBJ1-5,-,CAWSVGGPINQPQHF,TGTGCCTGGAGTGTTGGAGGGCCGATCAATCAGCCCCAGCATTTT
TRBD1,TRBV7-2,TRBJ2-5,-,CASRQGARETQYF,TGTGCCAGCAGACAGGGGGCGCGAGAGACCCAGTACTTC
-,TRBV7-9,TRBJ2-1,-,CASESRAYNEQFF,TGTGCCAGTGAGTCGCGGGCCTACAATGAGCAGTTCTTC
-,TRBV27,TRBJ2-7,-,CASSLSLSGVVEQYF,TGTGCCAGCAGTTTATCACTCTCGGGAGTCGTCGAGCAGTACTTC
-,TRBV28,TRBJ1-2,-,CAAGGAAGGDYGYTF,TGTGCCGCCGGGGGGGCAGCGGGCGGCGACTATGGCTACACCTTC
-,TRBV12-3/TRBV12-4,TRBJ1-2,-,CASSLAGHDGYTF,TGTGCCAGCAGTTTAGCGGGACACGATGGCTACACCTTC
-,TRBV5-1,TRBJ2-3,-,CASKKGDIGADTQYF,TGCGCCAGCAAAAAGGGGGATATCGGGGCAGATACGCAGTATTTT
TRBD2,TRBV19,TRBJ2-1,-,CASSRAGGLYNEQFF,TGTGCCAGTAGTAGAGCGGGGGGGCTTTACAATGAGCAGTTCTTC
-,TRBV29-1,TRBJ1-1,-,CSVQREVFSEAFF,TGCAGCGTCCAGAGGGAGGTCTTCTCTGAAGCTTTCTTT
TRBD1,TRBV24-1,TRBJ1-1,-,CATSQGTGLNTEAFF,TGTGCCACCTCTCAGGGGACAGGGTTGAACACTGAAGCTTTCTTT
TRBD1,TRBV14,TRBJ2-7,once,CASSHFRGTGDSYEQYF,TGTGCCAGCAGTCATTTTAGGGGAACAGGGGACTCCTACGAGCAGTACTTC
TRBD1,TRBV10-1,TRBJ2-2,-,CASSEGRGQGGTGELFF,TGCGCCAGCAGTGAAGGTCGGGGACAGGGAGGGACCGGGGAGCTGTTTTTT
-,TRBV12-3/TRBV12-4,TRBJ1-2,-,CASSPDTYYGYTF,TGTGCCAGCAGCCCCGACACATACTATGGCTACACCTTC
TRBD2,TRBV7-9,TRBJ2-2,few,CASNPRSTSGSRTGELFF,TGTGCCAGCAACCCCCGATCGACTAGCGGGAGTAGGACCGGGGAGCTGTTTTTT
-,TRBV4-1,TRBJ1-5,-,CASSQVVAGLVNQPQHF,TGCGCCAGCAGCCAAGTGGTAGCTGGGTTAGTCAATCAGCCCCAGCATTTT
TRBD1,TRBV23-1,TRBJ2-7,-,CASSGTGGLYEQYF,TGCGCCAGCAGTGGGACAGGGGGCCTGTACGAGCAGTACTTC
-,TRBV12-3/TRBV12-4,TRBJ1-4,-,CATAWGDPEKLFF,TGTGCCACAGCGTGGGGGGACCCTGAAAAACTGTTTTTT
-,TRBV19,TRBJ1-2,once,CASSRQGEDYGYTF,TGTGCCAGTAGCCGGCAGGGCGAAGACTATGGCTACACCTTC
TRBD2,TRBV2,TRBJ2-7,-,CASSLSGRLYEQYF,TGTGCCAGCAGTCTTAGCGGGAGGCTCTACGAGCAGTACTTC
TRBD2,TRBV29-1,TRBJ2-3,-,CSVEGASGGGSVSTDTQYF,TGCAGCGTTGAAGGAGCTAGCGGGGGGGGATCCGTCTCCACAGATACGCAGTATTTT
-,TRBV11-2,TRBJ2-7,-,CASSLDRGEQYF,TGTGCCAGCAGCTTAGATCGGGGCGAGCAGTACTTC
-,TRBV3-1/TRBV3-2,TRBJ1-1,-,CASSLRGSQNTEAFF,TGTGCCAGCAGCCTCCGAGGAAGCCAGAACACTGAAGCTTTCTTT
TRBD1,TRBV4-1,TRBJ1-2,once,CASSLRGTGSYGYTF,TGCGCCAGCAGCCTCCGAGGGACAGGGAGCTATGGCTACACCTTC
-,TRBV10-1,TRBJ1-2,-,CASSPDGDTGYTF,TGCGCCAGCAGCCCCGACGGGGATACTGGCTACACCTTC
-,TRBV5-4,TRBJ2-7,once,CASSPGGRGSYEQYF,TGTGCCAGCAGCCCCGGGGGGCGGGGCAGCTACGAGCAGTACTTC
TRBD2,TRBV7-6,TRBJ2-5,-,CASSHTSGTQETQYF,TGTGCCAGCAGCCATACTAGCGGGACCCAAGAGACCCAGTACTTC
-,TRBV15,TRBJ2-7,-,CATSTGSANEQYF,TGTGCCACCAGTACGGGATCCGCTAACGAGCAGTACTTC
-,TRBV6-5,TRBJ1-5,-,CASSFGSGGNQPQHF,TGTGCCAGCAGTTTTGGTAGTGGGGGGAATCAGCCCCAGCATTTT
TRBD2,TRBV27,TRBJ2-1,-,CASSFVPGLDYNEQFF,TGTGCCAGCAGTTTCGTTCCGGGACTAGATTACAATGAGCAGTTCTTC
-,TRBV10-1,TRBJ2-2,-,CATHNSNTGELFF,TGCGCCACCCATAACAGCAACACCGGGGAGCTGTTTTTT
TRBD2,TRBV7-9,TRBJ2-4,-,CASSLGTSGKTLDIQYF,TGTGCCAGCAGCTTGGGGACTAGCGGGAAGACCTTGGACATTCAGTACTTC
-,TRBV27,TRBJ2-3,-,CASSYSRSTDTQYF,TGTGCCAGCAGTTACTCCCGATCCACAGATACGCAGTATTTT
-,TRBV27,TRBJ1-2,-,CASSPSGINYGYTF,TGTGCCAGCAGTCCGTCCGGGATTAACTATGGCTACACCTTC
TRBD1,TRBV2,TRBJ1-5,-,CASRTERQGNQPQHF,TGTGCCAGCAGAACCGAAAGACAGGGAAATCAGCCCCAGCATTTT